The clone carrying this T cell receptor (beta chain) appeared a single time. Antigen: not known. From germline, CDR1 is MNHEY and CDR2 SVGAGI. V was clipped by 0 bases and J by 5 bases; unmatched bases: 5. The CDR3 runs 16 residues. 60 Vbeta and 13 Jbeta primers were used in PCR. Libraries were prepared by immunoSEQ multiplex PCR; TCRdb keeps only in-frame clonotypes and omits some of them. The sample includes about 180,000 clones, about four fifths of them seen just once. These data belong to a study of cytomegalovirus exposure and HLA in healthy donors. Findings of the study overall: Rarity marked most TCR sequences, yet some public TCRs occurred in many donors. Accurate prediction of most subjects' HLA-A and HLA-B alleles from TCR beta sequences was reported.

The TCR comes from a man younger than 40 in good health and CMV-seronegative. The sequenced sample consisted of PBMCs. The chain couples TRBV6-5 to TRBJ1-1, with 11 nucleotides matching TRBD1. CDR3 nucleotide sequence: TGTGCCAGCAGTTACTCGATGGGACAGGGGGGGACTGAAGCTTTCTTT. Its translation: CASSYSMGQGGTEAFF.